The rows below give T cell receptor beta chains drawn from one sample of a study of blood T cell repertoires in COVID-19. Sequencing used immunoSEQ multiplex PCR; TCRdb keeps in-frame clones, though not all of them. The sample carries some 140,000 clones, around 82% recorded once. The sample consisted of PBMCs or T cells enriched from blood (not recorded which). All receptors derive from a man aged 40-55 years with acute COVID-19. The CDR3 runs from the conserved cysteine through the conserved F or W. Fields, in order: clone size, V gene, J gene, D gene, CDR3 length, CDR3 protein, CDR3 DNA. A D gene is named only where the DNA matches it firmly. Only some rows state a clone size, as once, few, many or a class for expanded clones.

-,TRBV5-6,TRBJ2-2,-,16,CASSLLTTRGTGELFF,TGTGCCAGCAGCTTGTTGACGACTAGGGGCACCGGGGAGCTGTTTTTT
-,TRBV6-6,TRBJ1-2,TRBD1,12,CARRTGELGYTF,TGTGCCAGGAGGACAGGGGAACTTGGCTACACCTTC
-,TRBV19,TRBJ1-5,TRBD1,15,CASRLGQAGNQPQHF,TGTGCCAGTAGACTCGGACAGGCCGGCAATCAGCCCCAGCATTTT
-,TRBV5-4,TRBJ2-1,TRBD2,16,CASSLELAGGYNEQFF,TGTGCCAGCAGCTTGGAACTAGCGGGAGGTTACAATGAGCAGTTCTTC
-,TRBV10-3,TRBJ2-7,-,14,CAIRNDRSGDEQYF,TGTGCCATCAGGAACGACAGGAGCGGCGACGAGCAGTACTTC
-,TRBV2,TRBJ1-5,-,14,CASTPAGGVQPQHF,TGTGCCAGCACTCCGGCAGGAGGGGTTCAGCCCCAGCATTTT
-,TRBV7-2,TRBJ2-2,-,16,CASSLAGGGNTGELFF,TGTGCCAGCAGCTTAGCTGGGGGCGGGAACACCGGGGAGCTGTTTTTT
-,TRBV6-4,TRBJ2-2,TRBD2,18,CASSDYTSGQFNTGELFF,TGTGCCAGCAGTGACTATACTAGCGGACAGTTTAACACCGGGGAGCTGTTTTTT
-,TRBV7-8,TRBJ2-1,TRBD2,17,CASSWGLAGGPGDEQFF,TGTGCCAGCAGCTGGGGACTAGCGGGAGGGCCAGGGGATGAGCAGTTCTTC
once,TRBV6-5,TRBJ1-1,-,13,CASSRGPDAEAFF,TGTGCCAGCAGCCGAGGTCCAGACGCTGAAGCTTTCTTT
-,TRBV27,TRBJ2-2,TRBD1,14,CASLRQGWTGELFF,TGTGCCAGCCTCAGACAGGGGTGGACCGGGGAGCTGTTTTTT
-,TRBV19,TRBJ2-3,TRBD1,16,CASSSRTGEGTDTQYF,TGTGCCAGTAGTTCTCGGACAGGGGAAGGCACAGATACGCAGTATTTT
-,TRBV7-9,TRBJ2-2,TRBD1,16,CASSSNRDRGPGELFF,TGTGCCAGCAGCTCCAACCGGGACAGGGGGCCCGGGGAGCTGTTTTTT
once,TRBV5-1,TRBJ2-7,TRBD1,13,CASSHDRVESQYF,TGCGCCAGCAGCCACGACAGGGTAGAATCGCAGTACTTC
few,TRBV9,TRBJ2-2,-,16,CASSVELRAITGELFF,TGTGCCAGCAGCGTAGAACTGCGGGCCATAACCGGGGAGCTGTTTTTT
-,TRBV28,TRBJ2-1,-,14,CASSLAPRVNEQFF,TGTGCCAGCAGTTTGGCCCCCAGGGTCAATGAGCAGTTCTTC
-,TRBV30,TRBJ1-3,-,13,CAWSADSGNTIYF,TGTGCCTGGAGCGCGGACTCTGGAAACACCATATATTTT
-,TRBV11-3,TRBJ2-1,TRBD2,17,CASSLDGTGTSDHEQFF,TGTGCCAGCAGCTTAGATGGTACAGGGACTAGCGACCACGAGCAGTTCTTC
-,TRBV6-4,TRBJ2-2,TRBD2,15,CASSEVAGLSGELFF,TGTGCCAGCAGTGAGGTAGCGGGACTGTCCGGGGAGCTGTTTTTT
-,TRBV6-6,TRBJ1-1,TRBD1,15,CASSYLQGGRTEAFF,TGTGCCAGCAGTTACCTACAGGGGGGTCGGACTGAAGCTTTCTTT
-,TRBV28,TRBJ1-4,-,16,CASSLPQGSPNEKLFF,TGTGCCAGCAGTTTACCTCAGGGGTCGCCTAATGAAAAACTGTTTTTT
-,TRBV5-6,TRBJ1-3,-,16,CASSSLPSPSGNTIYF,TGTGCCAGCAGCTCCCTACCGAGTCCCTCTGGAAACACCATATATTTT
-,TRBV2,TRBJ1-4,TRBD1,15,CASSASGQGWEKLFF,TGTGCCAGCAGTGCTTCGGGACAGGGTTGGGAAAAACTGTTTTTT
-,TRBV5-4,TRBJ2-1,-,13,CASSLSLYNEQFF,TGTGCCAGCAGCTTGTCACTATACAATGAGCAGTTCTTC
-,TRBV7-2,TRBJ1-1,-,13,CASSLRDNTEAFF,TGTGCCAGCAGCTTAAGAGATAACACTGAAGCTTTCTTT
few,TRBV15,TRBJ2-3,TRBD2,16,CATSRESGSGADTQYF,TGTGCCACCAGCAGAGAGAGCGGGAGTGGGGCAGATACGCAGTATTTT
-,TRBV10-3,TRBJ2-3,TRBD2,15,CAIKSGGAGLDTQYF,TGTGCCATCAAAAGCGGGGGGGCCGGGTTAGATACGCAGTATTTT
-,TRBV7-8,TRBJ1-6,-,17,CASSFPRGGRRNSPLHF,TGTGCCAGCAGTTTTCCTCGGGGGGGGCGCAGGAATTCACCCCTCCACTTT
-,TRBV11-2,TRBJ2-1,TRBD2,17,CASSLTRVAGGRNEQFF,TGTGCCAGCAGCTTAACGAGGGTAGCGGGGGGGCGCAATGAGCAGTTCTTC
once,TRBV7-2,TRBJ1-2,-,16,CASSSLVFSTNYGYTF,TGTGCCAGCAGCAGCCTCGTTTTTTCTACTAACTATGGCTACACCTTC
-,TRBV19,TRBJ2-2,-,12,CASSILAGELFF,TGTGCCAGTAGTATACTAGCCGGGGAGCTGTTTTTT
-,TRBV5-4,TRBJ2-1,TRBD2,17,CASSPGTSGGSYNEQFF,TGTGCCAGCAGCCCGGGGACTAGCGGGGGGTCCTACAATGAGCAGTTCTTC
-,TRBV18,TRBJ1-2,-,13,CASSPPARVGYTF,TGTGCCAGCTCACCACCGGCCAGGGTCGGCTACACCTTC
-,TRBV27,TRBJ2-1,-,14,CASSPWTDYNEQFF,TGTGCCAGCAGTCCGTGGACTGATTACAATGAGCAGTTCTTC
once,TRBV18,TRBJ2-2,-,13,CASSPPESGELFF,TGTGCCAGCTCACCACCGGAGAGCGGGGAGCTGTTTTTT
-,TRBV10-3,TRBJ1-1,-,15,CAISIRQESATEAFF,TGTGCCATCAGTATCCGACAGGAATCGGCCACTGAAGCTTTCTTT
-,TRBV4-1,TRBJ2-4,-,16,CASSQEWGVAKNIQYF,TGCGCCAGCAGCCAAGAATGGGGGGTAGCCAAAAACATTCAGTACTTC
-,TRBV24-1,TRBJ2-1,TRBD2,16,CATSDPSGSSYNEQFF,TGTGCCACCAGTGACCCCAGCGGGAGCTCCTACAATGAGCAGTTCTTC
-,TRBV5-4,TRBJ1-2,TRBD1,15,CASSINPGTDYGYTF,TGTGCCAGCAGCATCAACCCCGGGACAGACTATGGCTACACCTTC
-,TRBV7-9,TRBJ2-1,-,14,CASSPGGVTNEQFF,TGTGCCAGCAGCCCCGGCGGGGTAACTAACGAGCAGTTCTTC
-,TRBV28,TRBJ1-1,TRBD1,13,CASSLSGGTEAFF,TGTGCCAGCAGTTTATCAGGGGGCACTGAAGCTTTCTTT
-,TRBV5-5,TRBJ1-2,-,15,CASSLSPNLRGGYTF,TGTGCCAGCAGCTTAAGCCCAAACCTCAGGGGTGGCTACACCTTC
-,TRBV28,TRBJ2-7,-,13,CATTGQTFYEQYF,TGTGCCACCACGGGACAAACGTTCTACGAGCAGTACTTC
-,TRBV3-1/TRBV3-2,TRBJ2-1,-,13,CASSQDFEDEQFF,TGTGCCAGCAGCCAGGACTTTGAGGATGAGCAGTTCTTC
-,TRBV11-2,TRBJ1-1,-,16,CASSSTGLRVNTEAFF,TGTGCCAGCAGCTCAACAGGTCTCAGGGTGAACACTGAAGCTTTCTTT
few,TRBV6-2/TRBV6-3,TRBJ2-7,-,13,CASSYSSAYEQYF,TGTGCCAGCAGTTACTCGAGTGCTTACGAGCAGTACTTC
-,TRBV2,TRBJ1-1,-,12,CASTVPNTEAFF,TGTGCCAGCACAGTTCCAAACACTGAAGCTTTCTTT
-,TRBV7-2,TRBJ1-5,TRBD1,18,CASGLTGASNSGNQPQHF,TGTGCCAGCGGACTCACAGGGGCTAGTAATTCGGGCAATCAGCCCCAGCATTTT
once,TRBV4-3,TRBJ2-1,TRBD1,15,CASSLVEGALNEQFF,TGCGCCAGCAGCCTAGTAGAGGGGGCGTTGAATGAGCAGTTCTTC
-,TRBV28,TRBJ2-3,TRBD2,17,CASADYLSGSGTDTQYF,TGTGCCAGCGCCGATTACCTTAGCGGGAGTGGGACAGATACGCAGTATTTT
few,TRBV14,TRBJ2-4,TRBD2,15,CASSQESSGKNIQYF,TGTGCCAGCAGCCAAGAGTCTAGCGGGAAAAACATTCAGTACTTC
once,TRBV2,TRBJ2-2,-,15,CASNLDSLSTGELFF,TGTGCCAGCAACCTGGACTCACTCTCGACCGGGGAGCTGTTTTTT
-,TRBV4-1,TRBJ1-1,TRBD1,16,CASSHPSNRGGTEAFF,TGCGCCAGCAGCCACCCTAGTAACAGGGGCGGCACTGAAGCTTTCTTT
once,TRBV4-2,TRBJ2-6,-,12,CATSPGANVLTF,TGTGCCACCTCCCCTGGGGCCAACGTCCTGACTTTC
few,TRBV7-6,TRBJ2-2,TRBD1,16,CASSLRQGLSGGELFF,TGTGCCAGCAGCCTTCGACAGGGGTTGAGCGGCGGGGAGCTGTTTTTT
-,TRBV7-2,TRBJ2-1,TRBD1,14,CASNRGPTGNEQFF,TGTGCCAGCAATAGGGGGCCTACGGGTAATGAGCAGTTCTTC
-,TRBV5-1,TRBJ1-5,TRBD1,14,CASSPQGAGQPQHF,TGCGCCAGCAGCCCGCAGGGGGCTGGACAGCCCCAGCATTTT
-,TRBV5-1,TRBJ2-1,-,17,CASSLGEVVGSGNEQFF,TGCGCCAGCAGCTTGGGGGAGGTAGTTGGGAGTGGTAATGAGCAGTTCTTC